The clone carrying this T cell receptor (beta chain) was seen many times. Its antigen is as yet unknown. PBMCs stored at -80 C, numbering 2 million, were the origin of the unsorted libraries. The data were taken from a study of neurological immune-mediated disorders. Trimming shortened V by 4 bases and J by 2 bases, and 12 bases separated the two germline ends. The CDR3 spans 14 residues. Germline-derived CDR1 and CDR2 are SGHKS and YYEKEE (reference sequence). Whole-study findings and limits: Patients with HTLV-1-associated myelopathy showed the most TCR clonal expansion. Those with multiple sclerosis showed the least, falling below healthy controls.

TCRdb ran MiXCR on the 5' RACE reads and lists one entry per CDR3 protein. Seen here are some 83,000 distinct CDR3 sequences, 2% to 3% observed once, and the top ten hold roughly 1.1%. The clonotype originates from a young woman with multiple sclerosis. V is TRBV5-5 and J is TRBJ1-2; a possible D gene is TRBD1 (6 bases). The sequenced material came from PBMCs. CDR3 DNA sequence: TGTGCCAGCAGCGAGGGGGGGCAAAACTATGGCTACACCTTC. Amino acid sequence: CASSEGGQNYGYTF.